This T cell receptor (beta chain) was found in a study of metastatic and nonmetastatic thyroid tumors. The overall study: From malignant and benign thyroid patients, repertoires in blood and in tumor or nodule tissue were compared. Study findings and constraints: In blood and tumor, TCR beta diversity was reportedly significantly higher in malignant thyroid tumors than in benign nodules.

Patients were all untreated before their thyroid surgery. The CDR3 contains 13 residues. CDR1 is MNHNS, CDR2 SASEGT, per germline. This clone was found a few times. The antigen is unknown. A read error may produce the germline difference seen at one junction end. The sample has other DNA sequences that encode this CDR3 too. Original processing notes: Clinicopathological groups of papillary thyroid cancer showed CDR3 differences that were used to build a distant-metastasis classifier. TCRdb re-called clones via MiXCR from the PCR reads. TCRdb's processing, not the authors' own work, is the source of the V and J calls. The sample lists 13,000 to 15,000 clones, 25% to 30% seen once, with roughly 4.2% in the top ten.

Sequenced input: blood. The genes are TRBV6-1 and TRBJ1-5; D gene ambiguous. The receptor was isolated from a female donor with papillary thyroid cancer or a benign thyroid nodule (not recorded which). Some clones in this sample may be carry-over from other donors' samples. This CDR3 is CASSEQETQPQHF. The CDR3, as DNA: TGTGCCAGCAGTGAACAGGAGACTCAGCCACAGCATTTT.